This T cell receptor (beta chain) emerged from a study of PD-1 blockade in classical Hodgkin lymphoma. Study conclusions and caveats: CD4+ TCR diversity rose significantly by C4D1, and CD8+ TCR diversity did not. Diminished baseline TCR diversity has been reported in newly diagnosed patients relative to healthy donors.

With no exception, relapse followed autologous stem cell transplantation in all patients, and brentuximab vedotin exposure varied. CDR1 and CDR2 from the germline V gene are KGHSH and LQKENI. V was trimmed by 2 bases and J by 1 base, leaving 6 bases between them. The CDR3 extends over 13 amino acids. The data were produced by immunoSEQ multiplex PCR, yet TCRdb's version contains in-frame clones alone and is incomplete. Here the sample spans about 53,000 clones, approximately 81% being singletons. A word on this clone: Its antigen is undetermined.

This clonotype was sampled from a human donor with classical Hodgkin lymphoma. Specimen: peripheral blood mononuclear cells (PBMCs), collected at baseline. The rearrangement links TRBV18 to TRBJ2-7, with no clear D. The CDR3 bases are TGTGCCAGCTCACCAGCCAGGTCCTACGAGCAGTACTTC. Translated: CASSPARSYEQYF.